The source of this T cell receptor (beta chain) is a study of T-cell memory formation after mild COVID-19. The CDR3 spans 19 residues. CDR1 and CDR2 (germline): SGHTA, FQGNSA. Germline trimming cut 0 bases from V and 4 bases from J; bases unmatched to any gene: 7. Overall study results and limits: Pre-infection memory carried some responding clones, suggesting that cross-reactive memory joined.

Using constant-segment primers, 5'RACE produced TCR alpha and TCR beta cDNA libraries carrying sample barcodes and UMIs. TCRdb re-derived calls from the 5' RACE reads in MiXCR, one entry per CDR3 protein. The table includes hundreds of thousands of distinct CDR3 sequences, more than 20% detected once. Worth noting for this clonotype: The antigen remains undetermined.

The source of this sequence is an adult woman who had mild COVID-19 (a few samples of this study predate the infection). Cell type and time point are not known. The sequenced sample was PBMCs or a T cell subset sorted from them (not recorded which). The V call is TRBV7-2, the J call TRBJ2-3; TRBD2 aligns across 16 bases. The CDR3 DNA reads TGTGCCAGCAGCTTAGCGACGGGACTAGCGGGAGGGCCCTCAGATACGCAGTATTTT. Its protein is CASSLATGLAGGPSDTQYF. The full variable domain, rest sourced from reference TRBV7-2 and TRBJ2-3, is GAGVSQSPSNKVTEKGKDVELRCDPISGHTALYWYRQSLGQGLEFLIYFQGNSAPDKSGLPSDRFSAERTGGSVSTLTIQRTQQEDSAVYLCASSLATGLAGGPSDTQYFGPGTRLTVL.